A single count supports the clone carrying this T cell receptor (beta chain). The sample is drawn from a study of T cell changes during pregnancy in multiple sclerosis. Repertoires were generated with immunoSEQ multiplex PCR, while TCRdb's copy carries only in-frame clones and drops some. The sample has roughly 20,000 clones, 75% to 95% seen once. The source material was CD4+ T cells from peripheral blood mononuclear cells, sampled in the third trimester of pregnancy. This clonotype originated in a female donor with multiple sclerosis, enrolled in a pregnancy study.

CDR3 nucleotides: TGTGCCAGCAGCTCCCCAGGAAAGAACACCGGGGAGCTGTTTTTT. Translated: CASSSPGKNTGELFF. V and J are TRBV11-2 and TRBJ2-2; unclear D gene. The CDR3 sequence is 15 residues long. The V and J ends lost 4 bases and 1 base respectively, with 10 bases between them. Per the germline V gene, CDR1 is SGHAT and CDR2 is FQNNGV.